Presented here are 7 T cell receptor beta chains from one specimen sequenced in a study of blood T cell repertoires in COVID-19. The table came from immunoSEQ multiplex PCR; TCRdb's copy has only in-frame clones and leaves some out. The table shows a few hundred thousand clones, with roughly 89% occurring only once. What was sequenced was peripheral blood. The source of these receptors is a woman in her thirties or forties who had recovered from COVID-19.

V usage is TRBV12-3 or TRBV12-4 and J usage is TRBJ2-2; D remains ambiguous. The CDR3 length is 12 residues. The V end was cut by 2 bases, the J end by 6 bases, with 4 bases between. The CDR3 is CASSLLPGELFF. The CDR3 DNA reads as TGTGCCAGCAGTTTACTTCCCGGGGAGCTGTTTTTT.

The CDR3: CASSSGQGDSPLHF. Here the CDR3 DNA reads TGTGCCAGCAGTTCGGGACAGGGAGATTCACCCCTCCACTTT. This sequence joins TRBV28 and TRBJ1-6; 9 nucleotides match TRBD1. The CDR3 sequence is 14 residues long. Germline V gene sequence: CDR1 MDHEN, CDR2 SYDVKM. The ends lost 4 bases at V and 8 bases at J; junction bases unmatched: 3.

The chain joins TRBV11-2 to TRBJ2-7; weak D call: TRBD1 (6 bases). Trimming removed 1 base from V and 5 bases from J, with 15 bases in between. The CDR3 runs to 15 residues. CDR1 and CDR2 from the germline V gene are SGHAT and FQNNGV. CDR3 DNA: TGTGCCAGCAGCTTAGGTTCAGGGGCAGGGGACGAGCAGTACGTC. Protein sequence: CASSLGSGAGDEQYV.

This clone was recorded a few times. In DNA form, the CDR3 reads TGTGCCAGCAGTGATCGGTTCTCTGGAAACACCATATATTTT. Translated, it gives CASSDRFSGNTIYF. The chain uses TRBV6-1 and TRBJ1-3; D remains unclear. The V gene lost 3 bases and the J gene lost 0 bases, with 6 bases spanning the gap. The CDR3 runs 14 residues. Germline V lookup: CDR1 MNHNS, CDR2 SASEGT.

The CDR3 nucleotides are TGTGCCAGCAGCTTAGCAGGGGGCGGCTACACCTTC. Its protein is CASSLAGGGYTF. The genes are TRBV7-9 and TRBJ1-2, with 7 bases lining up with TRBD1. The germline CDR1 and CDR2 sequences are SEHNR and FQNEAQ (reference sequence). The trim removed 0 bases at V and 8 bases at J, leaving 0 bases unmatched. This CDR3 comprises 12 residues.

There are a few counts of this clone. The chain combines TRBV27 with TRBJ2-2; 8 nucleotides line up with TRBD1. Germline values: CDR1 MNHEY, CDR2 SMNVEV (reference sequence). The J segment lost 3 bases and the V segment lost 7 bases, leaving 16 bases of the junction unmatched. The CDR3 sequence is 18 residues long. The CDR3 DNA sequence: TGTGCCAGCAAGAACATTCTTGGGCAGGGGGCGGACACCGGGGAGCTGTTTTTT. Amino acids: CASKNILGQGADTGELFF.

V and J are TRBV5-4 and TRBJ2-1; TRBD2 matches at 13 bases. The CDR3 sequence is 15 residues long. With V trimmed by 2 bases and J by 5 bases, 1 base remained unmatched. Germline V lookup: CDR1 SGHNT, CDR2 YYREEE (reference sequence). In DNA form, the CDR3 reads TGTGCCAGCAGCTTACTAGCGGGGGGGAACAATGAGCAGTTCTTC. Translating it yields CASSLLAGGNNEQFF.